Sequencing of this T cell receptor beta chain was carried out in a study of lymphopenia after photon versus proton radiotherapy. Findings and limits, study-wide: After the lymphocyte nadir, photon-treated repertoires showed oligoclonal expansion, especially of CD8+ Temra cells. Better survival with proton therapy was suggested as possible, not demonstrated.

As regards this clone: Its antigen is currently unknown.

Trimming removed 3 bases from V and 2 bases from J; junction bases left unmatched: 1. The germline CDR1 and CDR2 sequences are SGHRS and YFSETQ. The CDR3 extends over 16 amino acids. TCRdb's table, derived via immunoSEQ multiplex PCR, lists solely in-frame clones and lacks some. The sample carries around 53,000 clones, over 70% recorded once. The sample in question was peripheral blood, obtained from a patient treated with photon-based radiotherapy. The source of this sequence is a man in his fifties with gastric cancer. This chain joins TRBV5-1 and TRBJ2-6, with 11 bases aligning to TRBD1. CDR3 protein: CASSWTGGAGANVLTF. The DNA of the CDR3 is TGCGCCAGCAGCTGGACAGGGGGCGCTGGGGCCAACGTCCTGACTTTC.